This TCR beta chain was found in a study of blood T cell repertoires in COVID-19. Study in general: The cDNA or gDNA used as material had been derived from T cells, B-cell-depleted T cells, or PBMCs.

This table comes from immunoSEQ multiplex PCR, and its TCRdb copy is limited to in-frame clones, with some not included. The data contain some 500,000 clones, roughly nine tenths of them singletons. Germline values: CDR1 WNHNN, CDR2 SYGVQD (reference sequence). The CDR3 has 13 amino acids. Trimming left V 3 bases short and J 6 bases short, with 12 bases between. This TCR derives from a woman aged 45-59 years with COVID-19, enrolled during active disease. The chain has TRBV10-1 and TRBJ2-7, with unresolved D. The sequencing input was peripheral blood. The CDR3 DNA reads TGCGCCAGCAGTGAATCCGACGAGGCCGAGCAGTACTTC. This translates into CASSESDEAEQYF.